This TCR beta chain was documented in a study of OX40 agonist ivuxolimab in advanced cancers. Produced via immunoSEQ multiplex PCR; TCRdb's table is partial and in-frame only. The table lists 53,000 or so clones, around 77% of them singletons. The CDR3 totals 13 residues. The chain recombines TRBV21-1 with TRBJ1-1. TRBV21-1 is described as a pseudogene. This clonotype was obtained from an adult with an advanced solid tumor such as melanoma, head and neck, liver or kidney cancer. The sample was CD4+ or CD8+ T cells sorted from blood, taken in a trial of the OX40 agonist ivuxolimab. CDR3 protein: CASTDSGNTEAFF. The CDR3 DNA reads TGTGCCAGCACCGATTCCGGAAACACTGAAGCTTTCTTT.